The 9 T cell receptor beta chains reported below all come from one sample, sequenced in a study of T cell repertoires in cytomegalovirus infection. MiXCR was run by TCRdb on the reads, yielding one entry per CDR3 protein. This sample has 250,000 to 300,000 distinct CDR3 sequences; 22% occur once, and the top ten carry approximately 19%. The antigens for these receptors are not known. The sample here was cultured PBMCs, taken from culture after CMV antigen stimulation. The source of these receptors is a human donor in good health (CMV status not recorded). Some clones in this sample may be carry-over from other donors' samples.

The chain recombines TRBV12-5 with TRBJ2-1; 10 nucleotides line up with TRBD1. The CDR3 covers 21 residues. The germline V gene has CDR1 LGHNT and CDR2 FRNRAP. With 7 bases clipped from V and 5 bases from J, the junction kept 26 bases outside the gene matches. CDR3 region: CASAMRGGGQGRVDTNNEQFF. CDR3 DNA: TGTGCTAGTGCCATGAGGGGAGGGGGACAGGGGAGGGTAGACACCAACAATGAGCAGTTCTTC. Full variable domain (remainder filled in from reference TRBV12-5 and TRBJ2-1): DARVTQTPRHKVTEMGQEVTMRCQPILGHNTVFWYRQTMMQGLELLAYFRNRAPLDDSGMPKDRFSAEMPDATLATLKIQPSEPRDSAVYFCASAMRGGGQGRVDTNNEQFFGPGTRLTVL.

This clonotype was found a few times. V usage is TRBV4-1 and J usage is TRBJ1-4; 8 bases map to TRBD1. Germline-derived CDR1 and CDR2 are MGHRA and YSYEKL. The length of the CDR3 is 17 residues. The V gene end was trimmed by 4 bases and the J gene end by 2 bases; junction bases not matched to a gene: 9. The CDR3 protein is CASSPGQGGTTNEKLFF. The CDR3 nucleotides are TGCGCCAGCAGCCCAGGACAGGGTGGCACCACTAATGAAAAACTGTTTTTT.

This clonotype was seen a handful of times. The chain couples TRBV4-2 to TRBJ1-2, with 12 bases identical to TRBD1. V shed 1 base, J shed 8 bases, and the junction held 8 bases outside the gene matches. Germline CDR1 and CDR2: LGHNA and YNFKEQ. The CDR3 spans 16 residues. The CDR3 protein is CASSQGDRGRSRGYTF. CDR3 in DNA: TGTGCCAGCAGCCAAGGGGACAGGGGGCGATCCCGGGGCTACACCTTC.

This clonotype was observed a handful of times. The rearrangement joins TRBV20-1 to TRBJ2-7; no firm D call. Deletions cut 0 bases from V and 1 base from J, with 7 bases between. The CDR3 sequence is 13 residues long. Germline CDR1 and CDR2: DFQATT and SNEGSKA (reference sequence). The CDR3 DNA follows: TGCAGTGCTAGAGATTTCCTATCCTACGAGCAGTACTTC. Translating gives CSARDFLSYEQYF.

This chain connects TRBV19 to TRBJ2-1; 7 nucleotides line up with TRBD1. The CDR3 runs 14 residues. V trimming: 5 bases; J trimming: 11 bases; junction bases outside the gene matches: 12. Germline CDR1 LNHDA, CDR2 SQIVND (reference sequence). This CDR3 is CASSSQGVGDQQFF. In nucleotides, the CDR3 is TGTGCCAGTAGTTCCCAGGGGGTCGGAGATCAGCAGTTCTTC.

This clonotype was recorded many times. J is TRBJ2-2 and V is TRBV18; a possible D gene is TRBD1 (6 bases). V was shortened by 6 bases and J by 5 bases, with 13 bases between the two germline ends. The CDR3 covers 14 residues. Germline values: CDR1 KGHSH, CDR2 LQKENI. CDR3 in amino acids: CASSPYRDTGELFF. The CDR3 DNA reads TGTGCCAGCTCGCCCTACAGGGATACCGGGGAGCTGTTTTTT.

This chain uses TRBV4-3 with TRBJ2-7; D possibly corresponds to TRBD2 (5 bases). The germline gives CDR1 LGHNA, CDR2 YSLEER. V shed 1 base and J shed 2 bases, with 12 bases lying between them. CDR3 length: 15 amino acids. Here the CDR3 DNA reads TGCGCCAGCAGCCAAGCCCGGACTGGAGCCTACGAGCAGTACTTC. Translated, it gives CASSQARTGAYEQYF.

This clonotype came up a few times. V gene TRBV6-1 combines with J gene TRBJ2-1; 13 bases are a match to TRBD2. V dropped 7 bases and J dropped 0; count of bases not matched to a gene: 12. Germline V gives CDR1 MNHNS, CDR2 SASEGT. CDR3 length: 19 residues. For the CDR3, the DNA is TGTGCCAGCACCCGATGGGGGACTAGCGGGACCAGCTCCTACAATGAGCAGTTCTTC. The encoded protein is CASTRWGTSGTSSYNEQFF.

The chain links TRBV19 to TRBJ1-2; TRBD1 matches at 9 bases. This CDR3 is 14 amino acids long. CDR1 and CDR2 from the germline V gene are LNHDA and SQIVND (reference sequence). The V gene end was trimmed by 8 bases and the J gene end by 3 bases; junction bases not matched to a gene: 7. The chain's CDR3 is CASAVQGADYGYTF. As DNA, the CDR3 is TGTGCCAGTGCAGTACAGGGGGCGGACTATGGCTACACCTTC. The full variable domain, its missing parts supplied by reference TRBV19 and TRBJ1-2, is DGGITQSPKYLFRKEGQNVTLSCEQNLNHDAMYWYRQDPGQGLRLIYYSQIVNDFQKGDIAEGYSVSREKKESFPLTVTSAQKNPTAFYLCASAVQGADYGYTFGSGTRLTVV.